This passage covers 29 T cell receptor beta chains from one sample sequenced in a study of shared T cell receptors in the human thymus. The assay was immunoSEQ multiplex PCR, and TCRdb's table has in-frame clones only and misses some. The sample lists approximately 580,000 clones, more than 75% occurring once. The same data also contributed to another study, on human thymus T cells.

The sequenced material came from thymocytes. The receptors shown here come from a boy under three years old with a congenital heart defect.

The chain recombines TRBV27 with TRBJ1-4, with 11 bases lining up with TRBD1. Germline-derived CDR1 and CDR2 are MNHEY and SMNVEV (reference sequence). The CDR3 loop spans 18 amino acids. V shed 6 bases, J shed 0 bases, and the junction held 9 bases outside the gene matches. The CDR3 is CASRDRDRGFSTNEKLFF. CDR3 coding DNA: TGTGCCAGCAGGGACCGGGACAGGGGGTTTTCAACTAATGAAAAACTGTTTTTT.

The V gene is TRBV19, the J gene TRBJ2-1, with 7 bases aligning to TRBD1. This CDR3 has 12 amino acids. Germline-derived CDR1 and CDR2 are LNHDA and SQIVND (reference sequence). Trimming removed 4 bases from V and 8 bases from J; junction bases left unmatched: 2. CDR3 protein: CASSTGTDEQFF. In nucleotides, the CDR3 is TGTGCCAGTAGTACCGGGACAGATGAGCAGTTCTTC. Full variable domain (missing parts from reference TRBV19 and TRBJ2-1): DGGITQSPKYLFRKEGQNVTLSCEQNLNHDAMYWYRQDPGQGLRLIYYSQIVNDFQKGDIAEGYSVSREKKESFPLTVTSAQKNPTAFYLCASSTGTDEQFFGPGTRLTVL.

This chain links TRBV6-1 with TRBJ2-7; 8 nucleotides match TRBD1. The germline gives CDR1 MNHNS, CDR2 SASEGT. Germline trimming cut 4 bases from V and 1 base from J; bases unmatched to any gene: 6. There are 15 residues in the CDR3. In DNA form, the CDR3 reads TGTGCCAGCAGTGTACCTACAGGGGGATCCTACGAGCAGTACTTC. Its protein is CASSVPTGGSYEQYF.

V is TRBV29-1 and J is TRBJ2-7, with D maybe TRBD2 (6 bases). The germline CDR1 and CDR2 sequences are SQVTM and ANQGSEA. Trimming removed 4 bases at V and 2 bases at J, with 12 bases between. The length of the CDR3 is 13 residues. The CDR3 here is CSVVEGGPYEQYF. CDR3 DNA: TGCAGCGTTGTAGAGGGAGGTCCCTACGAGCAGTACTTC.

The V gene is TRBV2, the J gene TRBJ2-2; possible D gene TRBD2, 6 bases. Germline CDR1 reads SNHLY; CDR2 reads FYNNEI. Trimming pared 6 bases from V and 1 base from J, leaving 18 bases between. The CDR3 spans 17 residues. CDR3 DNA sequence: TGTGCCAGCAGGGGTGGGGGGATATGGGTGAACACCGGGGAGCTGTTTTTT. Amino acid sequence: CASRGGGIWVNTGELFF.

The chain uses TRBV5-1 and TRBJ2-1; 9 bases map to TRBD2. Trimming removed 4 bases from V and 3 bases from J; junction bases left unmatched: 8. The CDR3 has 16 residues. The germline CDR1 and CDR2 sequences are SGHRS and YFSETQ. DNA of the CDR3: TGCGCCAGCAGCGCCAGGACTAGCGCCTACTACAATGAGCAGTTCTTC. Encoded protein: CASSARTSAYYNEQFF. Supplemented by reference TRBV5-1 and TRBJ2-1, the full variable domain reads KAGVTQTPRYLIKTRGQQVTLSCSPISGHRSVSWYQQTPGQGLQFLFEYFSETQRNKGNFPGRFSGRQFSNSRSEMNVSTLELGDSALYLCASSARTSAYYNEQFFGPGTRLTVL.

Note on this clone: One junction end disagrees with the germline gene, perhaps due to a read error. DNA of the CDR3: TGTGCCACCAGCACCACTAGGCCTGGGACAGTGGGGAACTTC. Translating it yields CATSTTRPGTVGNF. The genes are TRBV15 and TRBJ2-5; the match to TRBD1 covers 7 bases. Germline V gene sequence: CDR1 LNHNV, CDR2 YYDKDF (reference sequence). This CDR3 is built from 14 residues.

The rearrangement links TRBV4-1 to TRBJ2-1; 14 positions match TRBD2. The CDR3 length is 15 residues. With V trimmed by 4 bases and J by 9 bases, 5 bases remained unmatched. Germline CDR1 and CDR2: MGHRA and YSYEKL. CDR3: CASSLGLAGAGEQFF. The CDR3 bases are TGCGCCAGCAGCCTGGGACTAGCGGGAGCTGGTGAGCAGTTCTTC.

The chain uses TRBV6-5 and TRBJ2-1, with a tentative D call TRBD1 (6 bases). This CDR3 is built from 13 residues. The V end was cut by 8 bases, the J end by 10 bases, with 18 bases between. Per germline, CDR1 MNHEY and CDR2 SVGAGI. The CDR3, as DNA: TGTGCCAGCTCAAATTCAACGAGGGGGGAGCAGTTCTTC. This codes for CASSNSTRGEQFF.

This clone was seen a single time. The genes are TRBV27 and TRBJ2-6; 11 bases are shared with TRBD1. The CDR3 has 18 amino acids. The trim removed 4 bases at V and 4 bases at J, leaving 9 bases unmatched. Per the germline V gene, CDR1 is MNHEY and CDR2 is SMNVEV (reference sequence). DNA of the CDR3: TGTGCCAGCAGTTCTCCGGACAGGGGGCGGGTGGGGGCCAACGTCCTGACTTTC. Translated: CASSSPDRGRVGANVLTF. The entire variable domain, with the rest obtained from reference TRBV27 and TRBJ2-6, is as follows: EAQVTQNPRYLITVTGKKLTVTCSQNMNHEYMSWYRQDPGLGLRQIYYSMNVEVTDKGDVPEGYKVSRKEKRNFPLILESPSPNQTSLYFCASSSPDRGRVGANVLTFGAGSRLTVL.

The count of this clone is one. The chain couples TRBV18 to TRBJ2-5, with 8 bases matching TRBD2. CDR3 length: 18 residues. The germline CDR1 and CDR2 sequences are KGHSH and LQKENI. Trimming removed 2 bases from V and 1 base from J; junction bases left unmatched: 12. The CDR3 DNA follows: TGTGCCAGCTCACCAATCCAGGAGCGGGAGAATTCCCAAGAGACCCAGTACTTC. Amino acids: CASSPIQERENSQETQYF.

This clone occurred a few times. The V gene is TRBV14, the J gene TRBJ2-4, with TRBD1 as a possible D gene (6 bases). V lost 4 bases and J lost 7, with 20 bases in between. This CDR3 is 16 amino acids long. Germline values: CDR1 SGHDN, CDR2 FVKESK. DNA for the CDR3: TGTGCCAGCAGCCCCGATAGTCACCGGGACACTAACATTCAGTACTTC. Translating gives CASSPDSHRDTNIQYF.

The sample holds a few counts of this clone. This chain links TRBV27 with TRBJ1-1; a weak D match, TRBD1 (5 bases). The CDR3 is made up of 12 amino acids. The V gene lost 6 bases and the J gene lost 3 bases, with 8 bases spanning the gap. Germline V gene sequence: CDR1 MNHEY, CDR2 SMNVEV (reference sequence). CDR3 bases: TGTGCCAGCAGGGGGCTGGACACTGAAGCTTTCTTT. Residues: CASRGLDTEAFF.

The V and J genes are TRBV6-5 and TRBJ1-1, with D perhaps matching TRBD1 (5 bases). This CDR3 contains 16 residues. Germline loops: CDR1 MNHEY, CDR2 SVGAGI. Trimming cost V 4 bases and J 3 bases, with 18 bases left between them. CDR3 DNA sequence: TGTGCCAGCAGTTCCGCCAGGGTTAACGAGGACACTGAAGCTTTCTTT. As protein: CASSSARVNEDTEAFF.

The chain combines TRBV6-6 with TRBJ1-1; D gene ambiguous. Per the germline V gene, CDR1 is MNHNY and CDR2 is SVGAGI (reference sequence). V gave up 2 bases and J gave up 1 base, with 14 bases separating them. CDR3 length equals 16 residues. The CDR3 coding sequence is TGTGCCAGCAGTTACCCAACGGAGAGTAAGAACACTGAAGCTTTCTTT. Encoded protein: CASSYPTESKNTEAFF.

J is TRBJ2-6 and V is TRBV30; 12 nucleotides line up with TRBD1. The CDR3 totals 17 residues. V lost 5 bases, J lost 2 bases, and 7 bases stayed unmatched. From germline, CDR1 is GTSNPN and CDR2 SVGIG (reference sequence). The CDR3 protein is CAWEPGQGAPGANVLTF. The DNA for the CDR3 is TGTGCCTGGGAGCCGGGACAGGGGGCGCCTGGGGCCAACGTCCTGACTTTC.

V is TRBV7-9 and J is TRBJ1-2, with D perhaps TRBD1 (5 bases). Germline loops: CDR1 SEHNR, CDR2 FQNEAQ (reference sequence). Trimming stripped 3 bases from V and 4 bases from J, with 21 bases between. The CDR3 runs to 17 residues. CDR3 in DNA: TGTGCCAGCAGCTTCAACACCCCCAGGGAAACGGCCTATGGCTACACCTTC. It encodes CASSFNTPRETAYGYTF.

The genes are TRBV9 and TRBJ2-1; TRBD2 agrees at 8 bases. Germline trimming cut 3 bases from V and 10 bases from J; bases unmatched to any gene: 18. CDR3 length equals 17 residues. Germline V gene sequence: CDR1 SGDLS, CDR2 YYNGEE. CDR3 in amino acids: CASSAQPGLGSWQEQFF. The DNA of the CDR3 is TGTGCCAGCAGCGCACAACCGGGACTAGGATCGTGGCAAGAGCAGTTCTTC.

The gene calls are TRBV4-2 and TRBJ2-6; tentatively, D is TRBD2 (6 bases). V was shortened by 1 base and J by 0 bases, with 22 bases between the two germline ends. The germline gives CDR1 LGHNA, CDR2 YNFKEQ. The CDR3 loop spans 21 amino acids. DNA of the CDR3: TGTGCCAGCAGCCAAGTGGGTCCCCTAGCGCCCAAAATCTCTGGGGCCAACGTCCTGACTTTC. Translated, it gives CASSQVGPLAPKISGANVLTF.

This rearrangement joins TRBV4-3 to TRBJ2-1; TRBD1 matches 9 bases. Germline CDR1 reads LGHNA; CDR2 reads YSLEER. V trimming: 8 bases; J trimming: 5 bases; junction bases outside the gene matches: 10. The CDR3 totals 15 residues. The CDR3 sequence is CASEPGQGKNNEQFF. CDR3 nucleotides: TGCGCCAGCGAGCCAGGACAGGGGAAAAACAATGAGCAGTTCTTC.

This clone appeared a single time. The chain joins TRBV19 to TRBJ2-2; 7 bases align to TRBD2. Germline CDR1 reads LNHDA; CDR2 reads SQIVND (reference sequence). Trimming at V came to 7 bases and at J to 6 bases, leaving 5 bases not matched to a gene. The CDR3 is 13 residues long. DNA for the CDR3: TGTGCCAGTACTAAGGGAGGGGCCGGGGAGCTGTTTTTT. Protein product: CASTKGGAGELFF.

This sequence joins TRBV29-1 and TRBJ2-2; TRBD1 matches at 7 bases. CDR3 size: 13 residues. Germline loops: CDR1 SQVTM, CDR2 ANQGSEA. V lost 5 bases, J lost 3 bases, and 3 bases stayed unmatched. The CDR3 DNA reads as TGCAGCGTTAAGGGGGCGTACACCGGGGAGCTGTTTTTT. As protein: CSVKGAYTGELFF.

CDR3 loop: CASSQVHGQLFF. In DNA, the CDR3 is TGTGCCAGCAGCCAAGTCCACGGACAGCTGTTTTTT. The rearrangement joins TRBV14 to TRBJ1-4; TRBD1 is a possible D gene (6 bases). In germline, CDR1 is SGHDN, CDR2 FVKESK. Trimming took off 1 base at V and 14 bases at J, with 11 bases between the two ends. This CDR3 comprises 12 residues.

As DNA, the CDR3 is TGTGCCAGCAGTGACCGCGAGACTAGCGGTTACACAGATACGCAGTATTTT. Its protein product is CASSDRETSGYTDTQYF. V usage is TRBV2 and J usage is TRBJ2-3; 9 bases fit TRBD2. This CDR3 region has 17 residues. Per the germline V gene, CDR1 is SNHLY and CDR2 is FYNNEI. J gave up 2 bases and V 3 bases, and 9 bases lay outside the gene matches.

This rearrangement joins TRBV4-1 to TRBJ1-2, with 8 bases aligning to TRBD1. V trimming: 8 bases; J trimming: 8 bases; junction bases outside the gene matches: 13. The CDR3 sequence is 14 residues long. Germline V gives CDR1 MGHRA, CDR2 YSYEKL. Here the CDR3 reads CASRGQGGLEGYTF. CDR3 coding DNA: TGCGCCAGCCGAGGACAGGGAGGCTTGGAGGGCTACACCTTC.

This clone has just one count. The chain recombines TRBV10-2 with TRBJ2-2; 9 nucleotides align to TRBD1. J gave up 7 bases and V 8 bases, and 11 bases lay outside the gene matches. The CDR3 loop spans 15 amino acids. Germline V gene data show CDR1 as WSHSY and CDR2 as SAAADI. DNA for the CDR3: TGCGCCAGCGGACTAACAGGGGGCCGTAGCGGGGAGCTGTTTTTT. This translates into CASGLTGGRSGELFF.

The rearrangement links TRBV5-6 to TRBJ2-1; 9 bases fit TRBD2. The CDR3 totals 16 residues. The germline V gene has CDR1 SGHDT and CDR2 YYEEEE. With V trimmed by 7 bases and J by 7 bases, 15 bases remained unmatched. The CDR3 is CASCLTTSGVVNEQFF. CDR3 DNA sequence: TGTGCCAGCTGTCTAACGACTAGCGGAGTGGTGAATGAGCAGTTCTTC.

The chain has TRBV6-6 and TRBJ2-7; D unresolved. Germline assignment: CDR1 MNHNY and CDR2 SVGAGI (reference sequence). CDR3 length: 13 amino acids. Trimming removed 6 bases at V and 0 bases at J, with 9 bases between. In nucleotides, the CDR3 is TGTGCCAGCAGCGGCGGCCCCTCCTACGAGCAGTACTTC. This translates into CASSGGPSYEQYF.

The CDR3 DNA reads as TGTGCCAGCAGTATCGTAGCAATCCCGCGGGAGTGGGGCTACAATGAGCAGTTCTTC. Translating it yields CASSIVAIPREWGYNEQFF. The rearrangement links TRBV27 to TRBJ2-1; 7 positions match TRBD2. J lost 3 bases, V lost 5 bases, and 19 bases had no gene match. CDR1 and CDR2 (germline): MNHEY, SMNVEV (reference sequence). CDR3 length: 19 amino acids.